This TCR beta chain emerged from a study of Ad26.COV2.S vaccination and SARS-CoV-2 variants. Looking at the study overall: It was the COV1001 Ad26.COV2.S trial arm that included the donor. Once or twice, 56 days apart, Ad26.COV2.S was delivered intramuscularly.

The CDR3 covers 15 residues. Germline CDR1 reads LGHNT; CDR2 reads FRNRAP. Trimming took 6 bases from V and 10 from J, leaving 19 bases between them. The treatment was: about 20 received Ad26.COV2.S at low or high dose, single or two shots; about 5 received placebo; per-sample allocation not given. Samples came from day 63 after the first vaccine or placebo injection. Vaccine was an Ad26 vector expressing Wuhan-strain SARS-CoV-2 spike. This table comes from immunoSEQ multiplex PCR, and its TCRdb copy is limited to in-frame clones, with some not included. The profile covers about 680,000 clones, with 70% to 90% appearing a single time and about 1.5% taken by the ten largest.

The chain joins TRBV12-5 to TRBJ1-6, with TRBD1 as a possible D gene (5 bases). Here the sequenced sample was peripheral blood, taken in a trial of Ad26.COV2.S vaccine versus placebo. This TCR came from a person between 18 and 65 years old who received the Ad26.COV2.S COVID-19 vaccine or a placebo. CDR3 residues: CASGATVLRESPLHF. Here the CDR3 DNA reads TGTGCTAGTGGAGCGACAGTACTGAGGGAGTCACCCCTCCACTTT.